This T cell receptor (beta chain) was captured by sequencing in a study of blood T cell repertoires in COVID-19. Study-wide context: COVID-19 samples from acute and convalescent phases originated in the United States, Italy and Spain. Nucleic acid was either cDNA or gDNA, and it came from T cells, B-cell-depleted T cells, or PBMCs.

V was shortened by 4 bases and J by 2 bases, with 15 bases between the two germline ends. CDR3 length equals 15 residues. Per the germline V gene, CDR1 is SGHKS and CDR2 is YYEKEE (reference sequence). Assay: immunoSEQ multiplex PCR; the TCRdb copy retains only in-frame clones and omits some. The sample contains 200,000 or so clones, roughly 79% of which appear only once. This TCR derives from a man between 60 and 75 years old with active or convalescent COVID-19. The rearrangement links TRBV5-5 to TRBJ1-2, with TRBD1 as a possible D gene (5 bases). The material sequenced was peripheral blood. Written as DNA, the CDR3 is TGTGCCAGCAGCCCGCACGCAGGGCACAACTATGGCTACACCTTC. Its translation is CASSPHAGHNYGYTF.